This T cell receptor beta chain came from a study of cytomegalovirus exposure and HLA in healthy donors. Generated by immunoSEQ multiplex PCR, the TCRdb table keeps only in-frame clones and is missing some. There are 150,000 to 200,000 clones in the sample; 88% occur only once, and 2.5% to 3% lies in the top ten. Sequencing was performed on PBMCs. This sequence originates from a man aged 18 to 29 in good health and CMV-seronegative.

The CDR3 region is CASKAGQSYEQYF. DNA for the CDR3: TGTGCCAGTAAAGCGGGGCAGTCCTACGAGCAGTACTTC. The chain links TRBV19 to TRBJ2-7, with 7 bases aligning to TRBD2. There are 13 residues in the CDR3. Unmatched junction bases numbered 4, after V lost 7 bases and J lost 1 base. Germline-derived CDR1 and CDR2 are LNHDA and SQIVND (reference sequence).